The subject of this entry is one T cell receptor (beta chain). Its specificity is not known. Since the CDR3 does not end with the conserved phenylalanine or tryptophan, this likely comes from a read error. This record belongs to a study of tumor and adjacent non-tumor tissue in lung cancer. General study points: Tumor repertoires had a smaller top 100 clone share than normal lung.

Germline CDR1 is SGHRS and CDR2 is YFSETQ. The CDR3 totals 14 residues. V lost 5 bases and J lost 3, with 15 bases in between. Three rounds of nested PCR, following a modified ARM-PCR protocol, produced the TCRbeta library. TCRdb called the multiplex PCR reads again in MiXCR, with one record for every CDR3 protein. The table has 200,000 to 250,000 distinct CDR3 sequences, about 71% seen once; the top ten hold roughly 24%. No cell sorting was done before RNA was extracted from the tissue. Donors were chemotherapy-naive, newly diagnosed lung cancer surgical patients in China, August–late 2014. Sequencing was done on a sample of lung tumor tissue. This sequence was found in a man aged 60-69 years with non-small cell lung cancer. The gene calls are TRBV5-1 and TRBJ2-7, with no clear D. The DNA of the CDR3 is TGCGCCAGCAGTGCCAGCCTGCCGGGCTACGAGCAGTACCTC. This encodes CASSASLPGYEQYL.